The next 26 T cell receptor beta chains were all read from a single sample in a study of control samples from healthy donors and cancer patients. Produced via immunoSEQ multiplex PCR; TCRdb's table is partial and in-frame only. The data contain approximately 69,000 clones, around 90% of them singletons. The sample comprised PBMCs. These receptors originate from a man between 60 and 75 years old with colorectal cancer.

The V call is TRBV7-9, the J call TRBJ1-4; D unclear. The germline gives CDR1 SEHNR, CDR2 FQNEAQ (reference sequence). The CDR3 spans 12 residues. Trimming stripped 5 bases from V and 2 bases from J, with 3 bases between. The CDR3 reads CASSPTNEKLFF. As DNA, the CDR3 is TGTGCCAGCAGCCCTACTAATGAAAAACTGTTTTTT.

The V gene is TRBV9, the J gene TRBJ2-3; a weak D match, TRBD1 (5 bases). Germline values: CDR1 SGDLS, CDR2 YYNGEE. The V and J ends lost 0 bases and 9 bases respectively, with 11 bases between them. This CDR3 has 13 amino acids. The CDR3 protein is CASSVEGRWTQYF. The CDR3 DNA sequence: TGTGCCAGCAGCGTAGAGGGGCGGTGGACGCAGTATTTT.

This chain uses TRBV30 with TRBJ1-1; tentative D call: TRBD1 (6 bases). V was cut by 2 bases and J by 12 bases, with 19 bases left in between. The CDR3 covers 13 residues. Germline CDR1 is GTSNPN and CDR2 is SVGIG (reference sequence). The CDR3 coding sequence is TGTGCCTGGAGTATAGTGGGGGCAAGAGAACCTTTCTTT. Translation gives CAWSIVGAREPFF.

The CDR3 reads CASSQDDNPWGGASLAKNIQYF. DNA of the CDR3: TGCGCCAGCAGCCAAGATGATAACCCTTGGGGGGGGGCTTCTTTAGCCAAAAACATTCAGTACTTC. The chain is built from TRBV4-3 and TRBJ2-4, with a weak D call TRBD2 (7 bases). V gave up 0 bases and J gave up 0 bases, with 27 bases separating them. There are 22 residues in the CDR3. Germline V gene sequence: CDR1 LGHNA, CDR2 YSLEER.

V usage is TRBV4-1 and J usage is TRBJ2-5, with 9 nucleotides matching TRBD1. This CDR3 is 14 amino acids long. The V and J ends lost 3 bases and 5 bases, in that order; junction bases with no gene match: 4. Looked up from germline, CDR1 is MGHRA and CDR2 is YSYEKL. For the CDR3, the DNA is TGCGCCAGCAGCCACGGGACAGGGCGCGAGACCCAGTACTTC. This gives the protein CASSHGTGRETQYF.

The chain joins TRBV11-2 to TRBJ1-1; D call uncertain. V lost 6 bases to trimming and J lost 0 bases, with 8 bases between them. Germline assignment: CDR1 SGHAT and CDR2 FQNNGV. The length of the CDR3 is 13 residues. CDR3 sequence (DNA): TGTGCCAGCAGTTCAAATATGAACACTGAAGCTTTCTTT. It yields the protein CASSSNMNTEAFF.

This chain connects TRBV4-3 to TRBJ2-2, with unresolved D. The V end was cut by 1 base, the J end by 6 bases, with 9 bases between. Germline CDR1 is LGHNA and CDR2 is YSLEER. The CDR3 runs to 14 residues. The CDR3 region has the DNA TGCGCCAGCAGCCAAGGAATAGGTTCCGGGGAGCTGTTTTTT. It codes for CASSQGIGSGELFF.

This chain links TRBV2 with TRBJ1-5; D is unclear. V shed 1 base and J shed 5 bases, with 12 bases lying between them. Germline V CDR1 and CDR2: SNHLY, FYNNEI. The CDR3 is 15 residues long. The chain's CDR3 is CASSEGGPSYQPQHF. The DNA of the CDR3 is TGTGCCAGCAGTGAAGGCGGGCCATCCTATCAGCCCCAGCATTTT.

This clone was detected once. The chain has TRBV6-2 or TRBV6-3 and TRBJ2-2, with a tentative D call TRBD1 (6 bases). CDR3 length equals 17 residues. Germline values: CDR1 MNHEY, CDR2 SVGEGT. V was cut by 2 bases and J by 3 bases, with 16 bases left in between. The CDR3 region has the DNA TGTGCCAGCAGTTACAATCCAGGGGAAATGGACACCGGGGAGCTGTTTTTT. Translating gives CASSYNPGEMDTGELFF.

This chain connects TRBV19 to TRBJ2-1; 8 bases are a match to TRBD2. J gave up 3 bases and V 8 bases, and 6 bases lay outside the gene matches. Germline values: CDR1 LNHDA, CDR2 SQIVND (reference sequence). The CDR3 is 14 residues long. In nucleotides, the CDR3 is TGTGCCAGTCAGGCGGGGGGAGGCTACAATGAGCAGTTCTTC. The encoded protein is CASQAGGGYNEQFF.

This chain connects TRBV13 to TRBJ2-7, with 8 bases matching TRBD2. Trimming at V came to 0 bases and at J to 2 bases, leaving 3 bases not matched to a gene. The CDR3 runs to 15 residues. Germline CDR1 and CDR2: PRHDT and FYEKMQ (reference sequence). CDR3 in amino acids: CASSLGLGGAYEQYF. The CDR3 bases are TGTGCCAGCAGCTTAGGCCTCGGGGGGGCCTACGAGCAGTACTTC.

The CDR3 loop is CASSGTGPSPSGNTIYF. The CDR3 DNA is TGTGCCAGCAGTGGGACAGGGCCTTCCCCCTCTGGAAACACCATATATTTT. The V and J genes are TRBV21-1 and TRBJ1-3; no check of the table's D call, TRBD1, against the DNA was made. TRBV21-1 is marked as a pseudogene. This CDR3 is 17 amino acids long.

In DNA, the CDR3 is TGTGCCAGCAGCCAAGTAAACAGTTACACAGATACGCAGTATTTT. Residues: CASSQVNSYTDTQYF. The chain uses TRBV3-1 (or the pseudogene TRBV3-2) and TRBJ2-3; no clear D gene. The CDR3 spans 15 residues. Germline loops: CDR1 LGHDT, CDR2 YNNKEL (reference sequence). V shed 1 base and J shed 2 bases, with 10 bases lying between them.

CDR3 sequence reads: CAWSNRGSYNEQFF. The CDR3 coding sequence is TGTGCCTGGAGTAACCGGGGCTCCTACAATGAGCAGTTCTTC. The rearrangement joins TRBV30 to TRBJ2-1; D may be TRBD2 (5 bases). Looked up from germline, CDR1 is GTSNPN and CDR2 is SVGIG (reference sequence). This CDR3 is 14 amino acids long. The ends were cut back, 2 bases at V and 0 bases at J, with 8 bases in the middle. Full variable domain (remainder filled in from reference TRBV30 and TRBJ2-1): SQTIHQWPATLVQPVGSPLSLECTVEGTSNPNLYWYRQAAGRGLQLLFYSVGIGQISSEVPQNLSASRPQDRQFILSSKKLLLSDSGFYLCAWSNRGSYNEQFFGPGTRLTVL.

CDR3 protein: CASSETWGTGANVLTF. CDR3 bases: TGTGCCAGCAGTGAAACGTGGGGAACTGGGGCCAACGTCCTGACTTTC. This rearrangement joins TRBV2 to TRBJ2-6, with no clear D. Germline V CDR1 and CDR2: SNHLY, FYNNEI. The CDR3 length is 16 residues. The V end was cut by 2 bases, the J end by 2 bases, with 10 bases between. Variable domain in full (rest from reference TRBV2 and TRBJ2-6): EPEVTQTPSHQVTQMGQEVILRCVPISNHLYFYWYRQILGQKVEFLVSFYNNEISEKSEIFDDQFSVERPDGSNFTLKIRSTKLEDSAMYFCASSETWGTGANVLTFGAGSRLTVL.

This chain links TRBV7-3 with TRBJ1-2, with D perhaps matching TRBD1 (5 bases). Looked up from germline, CDR1 is SGHTA and CDR2 is FQGTGA. Trimming took 5 bases from V and 5 from J, leaving 24 bases between them. CDR3 length: 17 residues. The CDR3 nucleotides are TGTGCCAGCAGCCCTTACCCCACCGCAGGGCTGGGGTATGGCTACACCTTC. As protein: CASSPYPTAGLGYGYTF.

The genes are TRBV28 and TRBJ1-5; 10 bases line up with TRBD1. The V and J ends lost 4 bases and 5 bases, in that order; junction bases with no gene match: 11. The CDR3 sequence is 17 residues long. Germline-derived CDR1 and CDR2 are MDHEN and SYDVKM. CDR3 loop: CASSYTGQGPPDQPQHF. CDR3 coding DNA: TGTGCCAGCAGTTATACGGGACAGGGGCCCCCGGATCAGCCCCAGCATTTT.

The gene calls are TRBV4-1 and TRBJ1-4; D uncertain. Trimming cost V 0 bases and J 0 bases, with 8 bases left between them. There are 16 residues in the CDR3. The V gene's germline CDR1 is MGHRA and CDR2 YSYEKL. CDR3 coding DNA: TGCGCCAGCAGCCAAGATTTGAGGGCAACTAATGAAAAACTGTTTTTT. Protein product: CASSQDLRATNEKLFF.

The chain uses TRBV7-8 and TRBJ1-5; TRBD1 matches 11 bases. Germline CDR1 reads SGHVS; CDR2 reads FQNEAQ. This CDR3 contains 16 residues. V dropped 5 bases and J dropped 1; count of bases not matched to a gene: 4. Here the CDR3 reads CASSPGQGASNQPQHF. The CDR3 DNA reads TGTGCCAGCAGCCCAGGACAGGGGGCCAGCAATCAGCCCCAGCATTTT.

V is TRBV4-3 and J is TRBJ2-7, with 14 nucleotides matching TRBD2. With 4 bases clipped from V and 2 bases from J, the junction kept 7 bases outside the gene matches. This CDR3 spans 17 amino acids. Germline-derived CDR1 and CDR2 are LGHNA and YSLEER. For the CDR3, the DNA is TGCGCCAGCAGCCCTGGACTAGCGGGGGGCCTTACCTACGAGCAGTACTTC. Amino acids: CASSPGLAGGLTYEQYF.

This clone was observed a handful of times. Other nucleotide sequences in the sample specify the same CDR3. The rearrangement joins TRBV20-1 to TRBJ2-7; unclear D gene. Germline CDR1 and CDR2: DFQATT and SNEGSKA (reference sequence). Trimming took off 5 bases at V and 0 bases at J, with 5 bases between the two ends. CDR3 length equals 11 residues. The CDR3 spells CSALSSYEQYF. The CDR3 coding sequence is TGCAGTGCTCTCAGCTCCTACGAGCAGTACTTC.

The chain carries TRBV9 and TRBJ2-3, with a weak D call TRBD2 (6 bases). CDR1 is SGDLS, CDR2 YYNGEE, per germline. V was clipped by 0 bases and J by 5 bases, with 13 bases between them. This CDR3 contains 15 residues. The chain's CDR3 is CASSVDLFGGDTQYF. DNA of the CDR3: TGTGCCAGCAGCGTAGACTTATTCGGGGGAGATACGCAGTATTTT.

V gene TRBV4-2 combines with J gene TRBJ1-2; D not resolved. CDR3 length: 14 residues. Germline-derived CDR1 and CDR2 are LGHNA and YNFKEQ. V dropped 4 bases and J dropped 0 bases, with 9 bases sitting between them. The CDR3 here is CASSRGVTNYGYTF. CDR3 sequence (DNA): TGTGCCAGCAGCCGAGGAGTTACTAACTATGGCTACACCTTC.

The genes are TRBV9 and TRBJ2-5, with D perhaps being TRBD1 or TRBD2 (5 bases each). Looked up from germline, CDR1 is SGDLS and CDR2 is YYNGEE. The CDR3 is made up of 15 amino acids. The V and J ends lost 1 base and 5 bases respectively, with 15 bases between them. The CDR3 loop is CASSVLTGPEETQYF. CDR3 in DNA: TGTGCCAGCAGCGTATTGACGGGGCCCGAGGAGACCCAGTACTTC.

The chain links TRBV28 to TRBJ1-2; weak D call: TRBD1 (5 bases). The germline V and J ends were trimmed by 2 bases and 4 bases, with 8 bases remaining between them. Germline lookup yields CDR1 MDHEN and CDR2 SYDVKM. The CDR3 length is 13 residues. The CDR3 region is CASSLQGSYGYTF. Written as DNA, the CDR3 is TGTGCCAGCAGTTTACAGGGAAGCTATGGCTACACCTTC.

The V gene is TRBV10-3, the J gene TRBJ2-1; D is ambiguous. Germline loops: CDR1 ENHRY, CDR2 SYGVKD. There are 16 residues in the CDR3. V lost 2 bases and J lost 6, with 17 bases in between. The CDR3: CAISEPTIKLRNEQFF. The CDR3 DNA sequence: TGTGCCATCAGTGAGCCAACCATAAAACTACGCAATGAGCAGTTCTTC.